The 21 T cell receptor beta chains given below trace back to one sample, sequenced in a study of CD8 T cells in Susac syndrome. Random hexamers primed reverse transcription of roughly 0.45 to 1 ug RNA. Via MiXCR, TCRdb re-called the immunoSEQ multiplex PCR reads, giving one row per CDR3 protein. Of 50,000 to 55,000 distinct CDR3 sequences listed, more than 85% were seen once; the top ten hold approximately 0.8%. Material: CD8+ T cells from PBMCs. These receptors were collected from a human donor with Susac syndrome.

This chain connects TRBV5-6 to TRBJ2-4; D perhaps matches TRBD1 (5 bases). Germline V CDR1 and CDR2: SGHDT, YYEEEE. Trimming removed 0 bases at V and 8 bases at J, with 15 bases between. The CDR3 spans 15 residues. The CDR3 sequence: CASSLEGFQGYIQYF. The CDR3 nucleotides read TGTGCCAGCAGCTTGGAAGGTTTCCAGGGTTACATTCAGTACTTC. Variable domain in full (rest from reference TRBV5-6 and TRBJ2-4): DAGVTQSPTHLIKTRGQQVTLRCSPKSGHDTVSWYQQALGQGPQFIFQYYEEEERQRGNFPDRFSGHQFPNYSSELNVNALLLGDSALYLCASSLEGFQGYIQYFGAGTRLSVL.

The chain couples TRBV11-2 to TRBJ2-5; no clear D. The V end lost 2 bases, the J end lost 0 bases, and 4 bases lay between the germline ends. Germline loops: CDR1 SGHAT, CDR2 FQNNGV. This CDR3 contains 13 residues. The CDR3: CASSLNDQETQYF. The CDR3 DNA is TGTGCCAGCAGCTTAAATGACCAAGAGACCCAGTACTTC.

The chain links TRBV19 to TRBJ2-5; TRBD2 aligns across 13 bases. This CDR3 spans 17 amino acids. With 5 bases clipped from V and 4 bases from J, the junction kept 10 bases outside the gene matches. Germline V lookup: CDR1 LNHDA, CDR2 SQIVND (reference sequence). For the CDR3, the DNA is TGTGCCAGTAGTTGGACTAGCGGGGGCCCAACGGGAGAGACCCAGTACTTC. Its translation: CASSWTSGGPTGETQYF.

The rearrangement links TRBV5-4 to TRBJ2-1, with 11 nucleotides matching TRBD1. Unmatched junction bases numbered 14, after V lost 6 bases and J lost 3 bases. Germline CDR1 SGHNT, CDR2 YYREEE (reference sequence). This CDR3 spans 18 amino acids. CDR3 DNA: TGTGCCAGCATCCCGGGACAGGGGGGTTCGGTCGGCTACAATGAGCAGTTCTTC. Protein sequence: CASIPGQGGSVGYNEQFF. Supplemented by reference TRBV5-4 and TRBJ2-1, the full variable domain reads ETGVTQSPTHLIKTRGQQVTLRCSSQSGHNTVSWYQQALGQGPQFIFQYYREEENGRGNFPPRFSGLQFPNYSSELNVNALELDDSALYLCASIPGQGGSVGYNEQFFGPGTRLTVL.

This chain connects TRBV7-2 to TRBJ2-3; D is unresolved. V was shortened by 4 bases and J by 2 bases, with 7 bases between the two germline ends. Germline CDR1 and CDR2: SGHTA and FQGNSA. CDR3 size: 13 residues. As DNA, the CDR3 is TGTGCCAGCAGCTCCCGACTCACAGATACGCAGTATTTT. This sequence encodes CASSSRLTDTQYF.

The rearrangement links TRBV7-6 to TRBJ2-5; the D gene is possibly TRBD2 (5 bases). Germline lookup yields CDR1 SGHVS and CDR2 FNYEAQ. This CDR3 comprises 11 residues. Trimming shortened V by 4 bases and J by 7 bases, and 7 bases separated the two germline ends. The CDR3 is CASSSGGTQYF. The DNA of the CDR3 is TGTGCCAGCAGCTCAGGAGGGACCCAGTACTTC.

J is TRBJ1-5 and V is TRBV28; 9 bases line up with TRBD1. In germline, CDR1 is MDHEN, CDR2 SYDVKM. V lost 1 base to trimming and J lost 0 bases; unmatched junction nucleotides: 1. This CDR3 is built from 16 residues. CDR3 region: CASSLYRGLSNQPQHF. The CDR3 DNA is TGTGCCAGCAGTTTATACAGGGGGCTTAGCAATCAGCCCCAGCATTTT.

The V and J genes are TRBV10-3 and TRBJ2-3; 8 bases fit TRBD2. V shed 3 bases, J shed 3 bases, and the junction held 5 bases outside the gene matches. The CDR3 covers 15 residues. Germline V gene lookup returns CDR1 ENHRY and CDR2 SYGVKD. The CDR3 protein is CAISDGGGTTDTQYF. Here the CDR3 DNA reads TGTGCCATCAGTGACGGCGGGGGGACGACAGATACGCAGTATTTT.

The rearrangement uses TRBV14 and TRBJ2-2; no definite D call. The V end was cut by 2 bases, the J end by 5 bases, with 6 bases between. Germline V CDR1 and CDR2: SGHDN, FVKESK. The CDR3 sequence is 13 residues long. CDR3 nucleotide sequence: TGTGCCAGCAGCCAATCCGGTACCGGGGAGCTGTTTTTT. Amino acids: CASSQSGTGELFF.

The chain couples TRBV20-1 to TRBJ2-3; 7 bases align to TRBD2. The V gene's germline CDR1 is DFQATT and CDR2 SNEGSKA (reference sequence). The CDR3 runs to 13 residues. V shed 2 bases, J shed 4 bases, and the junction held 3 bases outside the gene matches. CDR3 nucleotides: TGCAGTGCTAGATGGGGGGGTGCAGATACGCAGTATTTT. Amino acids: CSARWGGADTQYF.

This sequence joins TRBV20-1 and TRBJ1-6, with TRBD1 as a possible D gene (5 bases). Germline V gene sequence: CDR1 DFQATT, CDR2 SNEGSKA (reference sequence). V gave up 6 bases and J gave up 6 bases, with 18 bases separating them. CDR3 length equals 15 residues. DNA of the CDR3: TGCAGTGCGTACTTCCGGGGGGAACTTAATTCACCCCTCCACTTT. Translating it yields CSAYFRGELNSPLHF.

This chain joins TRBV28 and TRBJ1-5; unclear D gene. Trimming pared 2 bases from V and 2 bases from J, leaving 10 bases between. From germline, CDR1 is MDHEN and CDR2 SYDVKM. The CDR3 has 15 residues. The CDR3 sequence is CASSLMDRRNQPQHF. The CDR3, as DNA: TGTGCCAGCAGTTTAATGGACCGACGCAATCAGCCCCAGCATTTT.

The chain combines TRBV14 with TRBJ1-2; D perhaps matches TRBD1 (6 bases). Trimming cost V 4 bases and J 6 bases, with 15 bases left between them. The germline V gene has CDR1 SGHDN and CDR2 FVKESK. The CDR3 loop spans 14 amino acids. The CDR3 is CASSPLWGQDGYTF. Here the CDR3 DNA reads TGTGCCAGCAGCCCTCTGTGGGGGCAGGATGGCTACACCTTC. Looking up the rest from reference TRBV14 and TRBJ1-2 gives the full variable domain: EAGVTQFPSHSVIEKGQTVTLRCDPISGHDNLYWYRRVMGKEIKFLLHFVKESKQDESGMPNNRFLAERTGGTYSTLKVQPAELEDSGVYFCASSPLWGQDGYTFGSGTRLTVV.

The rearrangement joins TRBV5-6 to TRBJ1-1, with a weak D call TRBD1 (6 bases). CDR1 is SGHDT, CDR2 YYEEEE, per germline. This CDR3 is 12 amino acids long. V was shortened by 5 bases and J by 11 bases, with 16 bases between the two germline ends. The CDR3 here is CASSDRPEEAFF. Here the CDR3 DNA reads TGTGCCAGCAGTGACAGGCCAGAAGAGGCTTTCTTT.

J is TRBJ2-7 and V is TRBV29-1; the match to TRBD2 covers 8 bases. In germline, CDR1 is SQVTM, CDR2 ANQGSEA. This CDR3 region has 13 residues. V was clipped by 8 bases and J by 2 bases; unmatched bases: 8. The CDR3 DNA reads TGCAGCACCAGGACTAGCAGCGCCTACGAGCAGTACTTC. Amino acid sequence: CSTRTSSAYEQYF.

The CDR3 spells CASSRTSGGLLNEQYF. CDR3 coding DNA: TGTGCCAGCAGCAGGACTAGCGGGGGCCTTTTGAACGAGCAGTACTTC. V gene TRBV7-9 combines with J gene TRBJ2-7; 13 bases map to TRBD2. J lost 5 bases, V lost 5 bases, and 9 bases had no gene match. The CDR3 length is 16 residues. Per germline, CDR1 SEHNR and CDR2 FQNEAQ (reference sequence).

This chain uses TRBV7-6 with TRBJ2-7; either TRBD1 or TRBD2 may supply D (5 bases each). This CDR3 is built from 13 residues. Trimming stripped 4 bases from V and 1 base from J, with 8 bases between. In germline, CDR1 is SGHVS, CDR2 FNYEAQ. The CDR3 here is CASSWGPSYEQYF. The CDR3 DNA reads TGTGCCAGCAGCTGGGGACCGTCCTACGAGCAGTACTTC.

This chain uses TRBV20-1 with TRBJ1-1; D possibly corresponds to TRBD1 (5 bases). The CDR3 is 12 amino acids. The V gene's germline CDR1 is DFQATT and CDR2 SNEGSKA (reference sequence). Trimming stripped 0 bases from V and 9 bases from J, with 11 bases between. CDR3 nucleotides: TGCAGTGCTAGAGACAGTGCGGGACAAGCTTTCTTT. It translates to CSARDSAGQAFF.

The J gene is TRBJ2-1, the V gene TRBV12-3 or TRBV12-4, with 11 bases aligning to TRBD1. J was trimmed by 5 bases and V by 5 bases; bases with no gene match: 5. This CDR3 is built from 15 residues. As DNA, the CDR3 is TGTGCCAGCAGTCAAGAGGACAGGGGGCACAATGAGCAGTTCTTC. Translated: CASSQEDRGHNEQFF.

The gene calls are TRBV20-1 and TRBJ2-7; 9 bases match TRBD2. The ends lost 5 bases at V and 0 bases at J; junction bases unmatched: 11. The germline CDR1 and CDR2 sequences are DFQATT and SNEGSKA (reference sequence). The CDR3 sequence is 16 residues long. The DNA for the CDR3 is TGCAGTGCTGACGGGGGCCCTAGCGGGGCCTCCTACGAGCAGTACTTC. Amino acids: CSADGGPSGASYEQYF.

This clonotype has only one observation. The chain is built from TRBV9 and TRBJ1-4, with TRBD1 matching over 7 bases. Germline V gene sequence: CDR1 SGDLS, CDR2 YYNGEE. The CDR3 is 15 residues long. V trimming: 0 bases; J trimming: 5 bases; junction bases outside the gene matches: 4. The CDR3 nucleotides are TGTGCCAGCAGCGTAGAACAGGGGCTAAATGAAAAACTGTTTTTT. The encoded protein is CASSVEQGLNEKLFF. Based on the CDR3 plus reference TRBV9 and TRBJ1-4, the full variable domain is DSGVTQTPKHLITATGQRVTLRCSPRSGDLSVYWYQQSLDQGLQFLIQYYNGEERAKGNILERFSAQQFPDLHSELNLSSLELGDSALYFCASSVEQGLNEKLFFGSGTQLSVL.